This is a list of T cell receptor beta chains from one sample in a study of control samples from healthy donors and cancer patients. Produced via immunoSEQ multiplex PCR; TCRdb's table is partial and in-frame only. This sample yields 180,000 or so clones, of which roughly 95% are seen a single time; about 4% belongs to the top ten. Sequencing was performed on blood. The receptors were sampled from a woman aged 60 to 75 in good health. Both conserved end residues are part of each CDR3. Fields, in order: V gene, D gene, clone size, J gene, CDR3 protein, CDR3 DNA. The D gene is left open where the match is weak. The size field is filled for only some rows; it gives once, few, many or a size class.

>TRBV7-2|.|.|TRBJ2-7
CASSLGSPSYEQYF
TGTGCCAGCAGCTTAGGCAGCCCATCCTACGAGCAGTACTTC
>TRBV5-1|.|.|TRBJ2-5
CASSLRPSRQETQYF
TGCGCCAGCAGCTTGCGACCGTCACGCCAAGAGACCCAGTACTTC
>TRBV5-4|.|.|TRBJ2-5
CASSLALGNQAHF
TGTGCCAGCAGCTTGGCACTTGGGAACCAGGCTCACTTC
>TRBV6-6|.|.|TRBJ1-6
CASSYEGNSPLHF
TGTGCCAGCAGTTATGAGGGAAATTCACCCCTCCACTTT
>TRBV29-1|.|once|TRBJ1-1
CSVELRLNTEAFF
TGCAGCGTTGAGTTGCGCCTGAACACTGAAGCTTTCTTT
>TRBV21-1|.|.|TRBJ1-1
CASSKGQDRGPLTEAFF
TGTGCCAGCAGCAAAGGCCAGGACAGGGGACCTTTAACTGAAGCTTTCTTT
>TRBV18|.|once|TRBJ1-6
CASSQNGRQTNSPLHF
TGTGCCAGCTCACAAAACGGACGGCAAACAAATTCACCCCTCCACTTT
>TRBV21-1|.|few|TRBJ1-3
CASSKGLQGAGRPGNTIYF
TGTGCCAGCAGCAAAGGCCTCCAGGGGGCCGGACGTCCAGGAAACACCATATATTTT
>TRBV7-8|TRBD2|.|TRBJ2-2
CASSQGLAGNTGELFF
TGTGCCAGCAGCCAAGGACTAGCGGGGAACACCGGGGAGCTGTTTTTT
>TRBV2|TRBD1|.|TRBJ2-6
CASSVQGTGANVLTF
TGTGCCAGCAGTGTACAGGGGACTGGGGCCAACGTCCTGACTTTC
>TRBV7-8|.|.|TRBJ2-7
CASSPLSYEQYF
TGTGCCAGCAGCCCCCTCTCCTACGAGCAGTACTTC
>TRBV2|TRBD1|.|TRBJ1-4
CASSVKQGTNEKLFF
TGTGCCAGCAGCGTCAAACAGGGGACTAATGAAAAACTGTTTTTT
>TRBV4-3|TRBD1|once|TRBJ2-2
CASSQDTGDTGELFF
TGCGCCAGCAGCCAAGATACAGGGGACACCGGGGAGCTGTTTTTT
>TRBV7-9|.|.|TRBJ2-5
CASSSTGWTQYF
TGTGCCAGCAGCTCGACCGGGTGGACCCAGTACTTC
>TRBV6-2/TRBV6-3|TRBD1|.|TRBJ2-7
CASSTTSRGRYEQYF
TGTGCCAGCAGTACGACCAGCAGGGGGAGATACGAGCAGTACTTC
>TRBV7-9|.|.|TRBJ1-2
CASSLERAHYYGYTF
TGTGCCAGCAGCCTAGAAAGGGCCCACTACTATGGCTACACCTTC
>TRBV2|.|.|TRBJ2-3
CASSELLNTDTQYF
TGTGCCAGCAGTGAACTGCTTAATACAGATACGCAGTATTTT
>TRBV7-8|TRBD1|.|TRBJ1-5
CASSRNPGGHSQPQHF
TGTGCCAGCAGCCGAAACCCAGGGGGCCATTCTCAGCCCCAGCATTTT
>TRBV5-4|TRBD1|.|TRBJ1-2
CASRTGTGPRERGGYTF
TGTGCCAGCAGAACCGGGACAGGGCCCCGAGAGCGGGGAGGCTACACCTTC
>TRBV5-1|TRBD1|.|TRBJ1-6
CASSLVTGGQTNSPLHF
TGCGCCAGCAGCTTAGTGACAGGGGGGCAGACTAATTCACCCCTCCACTTT
>TRBV19|.|.|TRBJ1-2
CASSIWEEANYGYTF
TGTGCCAGTAGTATCTGGGAGGAAGCTAACTATGGCTACACCTTC
>TRBV7-2|TRBD2|.|TRBJ2-3
CASSFWTSGGTDTQYF
TGTGCCAGCAGCTTTTGGACTAGCGGGGGCACAGATACGCAGTATTTT
>TRBV12-3/TRBV12-4|.|.|TRBJ2-3
CASSVDGTDTQYF
TGTGCCAGCAGTGTGGACGGCACAGATACGCAGTATTTT
>TRBV29-1|.|.|TRBJ1-2
CSLGGGYGYTF
TGCAGCTTGGGGGGAGGATATGGCTACACCTTC
>TRBV9|.|.|TRBJ1-2
CASSRTQYGYTF
TGTGCCAGCAGCAGGACCCAATATGGCTACACCTTC
>TRBV7-2|.|.|TRBJ1-5
CASSFRGSSNQPQHF
TGTGCCAGCAGCTTTCGGGGCAGTAGCAATCAGCCCCAGCATTTT
>TRBV27|TRBD1|.|TRBJ2-3
CASSPTRQGADTQYF
TGTGCCAGCAGTCCGACACGACAGGGGGCAGATACGCAGTATTTT
>TRBV4-1|.|.|TRBJ2-5
CASSQEPGLMETQYF
TGCGCCAGCAGCCAAGAACCCGGACTAATGGAGACCCAGTACTTC
>TRBV5-5|.|.|TRBJ1-5
CASSLEGGGNQPQHF
TGTGCCAGCAGCTTAGAAGGAGGGGGAAATCAGCCCCAGCATTTT
>TRBV4-3|.|once|TRBJ1-1
CASSPRHGNTEAFF
TGCGCCAGCAGCCCCCGACATGGGAACACTGAAGCTTTCTTT
>TRBV27|.|.|TRBJ1-1
CASFSLQAMGTEAFF
TGTGCCAGCTTTTCCCTGCAAGCGATGGGAACTGAAGCTTTCTTT
>TRBV7-9|.|once|TRBJ2-7
CASSIGLSYEQYF
TGTGCCAGCAGCATAGGGCTCTCCTACGAGCAGTACTTC
>TRBV27|.|.|TRBJ1-2
CASRDRKYYGYTF
TGTGCCAGCAGGGACAGAAAATACTATGGCTACACCTTC
>TRBV10-2|.|.|TRBJ2-5
CASSEGDTQYF
TGCGCCAGCAGTGAAGGGGACACCCAGTACTTC
>TRBV2|.|.|TRBJ2-7
CASSDHSLYEQYF
TGTGCCAGCAGTGACCACAGCCTCTACGAGCAGTACTTC
>TRBV18|.|.|TRBJ1-4
CASSPRGETEKLFF
TGTGCCAGCTCACCTCGGGGGGAAACTGAAAAACTGTTTTTT
>TRBV19|.|.|TRBJ1-2
CATKTGHLTYYGYTF
TGTGCCACTAAGACTGGACATCTAACCTACTATGGCTACACCTTC
>TRBV12-3/TRBV12-4|.|.|TRBJ2-7
CASRLGAYEQYF
TGTGCCAGCAGATTGGGGGCCTACGAGCAGTACTTC
>TRBV18|.|.|TRBJ1-2
CASSPDSYYGYTF
TGTGCCAGCTCCCCGGACAGCTACTATGGCTACACCTTC
>TRBV7-9|.|.|TRBJ1-1
CASSPPLSQGPNTEAFF
TGTGCCAGCAGCCCGCCTTTAAGTCAGGGTCCGAACACTGAAGCTTTCTTT
>TRBV5-1|.|.|TRBJ2-1
CASSLAPEAGPSYNEQFF
TGCGCCAGCAGCTTGGCCCCGGAGGCAGGGCCCTCCTACAATGAGCAGTTCTTC
>TRBV7-9|.|.|TRBJ1-2
CASSFSGEVYGYTF
TGTGCCAGCAGTTTTAGTGGGGAAGTCTATGGCTACACCTTC
>TRBV11-2|.|.|TRBJ2-5
CASSSGSGLKETQYF
TGTGCCAGCAGCTCTGGATCCGGGCTCAAAGAGACCCAGTACTTC
>TRBV19|TRBD1|.|TRBJ1-6
CASSSGQFYNSPLHF
TGTGCCAGTAGTTCGGGACAGTTTTATAATTCACCCCTCCACTTT
>TRBV2|TRBD1|.|TRBJ1-3
CASSGQGGNTIYF
TGTGCCAGCAGTGGACAGGGAGGAAACACCATATATTTT
>TRBV18|TRBD1|.|TRBJ1-6
CASSDRDSDNSPLHF
TGTGCCAGCTCAGACCGGGACAGCGATAATTCACCCCTCCACTTT
>TRBV27|.|.|TRBJ1-6
CASRFQGLGSPLHF
TGTGCCAGCAGGTTTCAGGGGTTAGGGTCACCCCTCCACTTT
>TRBV7-9|TRBD2|once|TRBJ2-5
CASSSWTSGETQYF
TGTGCCAGCAGCTCCTGGACTAGCGGGGAGACCCAGTACTTC
>TRBV19|.|once|TRBJ2-3
CASTTRGNPLGPDTQYF
TGTGCCAGTACCACCCGGGGGAACCCCCTAGGCCCAGATACGCAGTATTTT
>TRBV27|.|.|TRBJ1-3
CASSTLQGGRNTIYF
TGTGCCAGCAGTACCTTACAGGGAGGTCGAAACACCATATATTTT